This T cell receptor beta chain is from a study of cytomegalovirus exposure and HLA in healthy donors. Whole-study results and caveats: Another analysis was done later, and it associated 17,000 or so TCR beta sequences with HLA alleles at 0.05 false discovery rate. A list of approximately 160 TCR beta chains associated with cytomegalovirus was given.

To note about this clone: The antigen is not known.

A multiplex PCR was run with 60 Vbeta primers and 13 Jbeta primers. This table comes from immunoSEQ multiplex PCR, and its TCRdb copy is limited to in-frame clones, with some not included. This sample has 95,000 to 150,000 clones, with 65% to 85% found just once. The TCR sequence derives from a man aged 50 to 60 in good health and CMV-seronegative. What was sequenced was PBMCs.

DNA for the CDR3: TGTGCCTGGAGTGTGAAGACAGGGGCGAACACTGAAGCTTTCTTT. This encodes CAWSVKTGANTEAFF. The genes are TRBV30 and TRBJ1-1; 8 bases match TRBD1. The germline V gene encodes CDR1 GTSNPN and CDR2 SVGIG (reference sequence). This CDR3 contains 15 residues. With 0 bases clipped from V and 1 base from J, the junction kept 4 bases outside the gene matches.